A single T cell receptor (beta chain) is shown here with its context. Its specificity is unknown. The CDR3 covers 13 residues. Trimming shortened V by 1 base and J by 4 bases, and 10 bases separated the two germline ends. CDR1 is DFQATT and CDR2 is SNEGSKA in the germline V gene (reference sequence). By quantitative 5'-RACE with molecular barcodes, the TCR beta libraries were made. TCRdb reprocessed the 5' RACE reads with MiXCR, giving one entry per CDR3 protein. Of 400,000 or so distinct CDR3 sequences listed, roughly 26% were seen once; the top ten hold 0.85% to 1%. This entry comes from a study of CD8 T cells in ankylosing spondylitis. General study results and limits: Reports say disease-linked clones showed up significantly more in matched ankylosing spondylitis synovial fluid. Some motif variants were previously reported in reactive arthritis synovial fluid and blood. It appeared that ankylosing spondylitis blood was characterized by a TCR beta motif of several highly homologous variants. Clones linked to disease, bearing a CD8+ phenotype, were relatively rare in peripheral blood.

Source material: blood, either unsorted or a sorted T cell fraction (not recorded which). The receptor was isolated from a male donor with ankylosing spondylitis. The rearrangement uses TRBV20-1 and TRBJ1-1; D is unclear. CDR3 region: CSARGRLSTEAFF. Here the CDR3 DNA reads TGCAGTGCTAGAGGACGACTGAGCACTGAAGCTTTCTTT.